These 18 T cell receptor beta chains were sequenced from one sample in a study of blood T cell repertoires in COVID-19. Produced via immunoSEQ multiplex PCR; TCRdb's table is partial and in-frame only. The table has 70,000 to 75,000 clones, under 95% seen once. The sample comprised peripheral blood. The receptors here all came from a human donor in a cohort sampled during active COVID-19.

This clone was detected only once. This chain joins TRBV19 and TRBJ2-1; no clear D. Trimming took off 3 bases at V and 6 bases at J, with 3 bases between the two ends. The CDR3 sequence is 11 residues long. CDR1 LNHDA and CDR2 SQIVND come from the germline V gene (reference sequence). The DNA for the CDR3 is TGTGCCAGTAGTATCCTCAATGAGCAGTTCTTC. This translates into CASSILNEQFF.

The rearrangement joins TRBV21-1 to TRBJ2-1; TRBD1, the D gene given by the table, was not confirmed from the DNA. TRBV21-1 is listed as a pseudogene. This CDR3 contains 19 residues. CDR3 sequence reads: CASSKDPRSGDRVYNEQFF. CDR3 coding DNA: TGTGCCAGCAGCAAAGATCCCAGATCCGGGGACAGGGTCTACAATGAGCAGTTCTTC.

This chain connects TRBV5-1 to TRBJ2-1, with a weak D call TRBD2 (5 bases). The CDR3 extends over 14 amino acids. CDR1 is SGHRS, CDR2 YFSETQ, per germline. V was shortened by 4 bases and J by 3 bases, with 11 bases between the two germline ends. This chain's CDR3 is CASSLADLYNEQFF. For the CDR3, the DNA is TGCGCCAGCAGCCTAGCAGACCTCTACAATGAGCAGTTCTTC.

The chain recombines TRBV5-6 with TRBJ2-3; 9 bases map to TRBD2. Germline loops: CDR1 SGHDT, CDR2 YYEEEE. V shed 0 bases and J 4 bases; nucleotides not matched to a gene: 3. The CDR3 is made up of 15 amino acids. For the CDR3, the DNA is TGTGCCAGCAGCTTGGCGGCGGGGGGGGCAGATACGCAGTATTTT. As protein: CASSLAAGGADTQYF.

The genes are TRBV13 and TRBJ2-5; D not resolved. V gave up 1 base and J gave up 4 bases, with 7 bases separating them. From germline, CDR1 is PRHDT and CDR2 FYEKMQ (reference sequence). This CDR3 contains 13 residues. In nucleotides, the CDR3 is TGTGCCAGCAGCTTAGCGAGTGGAGAGACCCAGTACTTC. Amino acid sequence: CASSLASGETQYF.

The rearrangement links TRBV29-1 to TRBJ2-1; maybe TRBD2 (5 bases). This CDR3 comprises 14 residues. V was shortened by 2 bases and J by 5 bases, with 13 bases between the two germline ends. Germline CDR1 is SQVTM and CDR2 is ANQGSEA. CDR3 loop: CSVEWWETNNEQFF. The CDR3 DNA is TGCAGCGTTGAATGGTGGGAGACCAACAATGAGCAGTTCTTC.

This clone is a singleton in its sample. The rearrangement links TRBV7-2 to TRBJ2-7; 9 bases match TRBD1. Trimming at V came to 4 bases and at J to 4 bases, leaving 14 bases not matched to a gene. Germline assignment: CDR1 SGHTA and CDR2 FQGNSA. This CDR3 contains 17 residues. CDR3 DNA: TGTGCCAGCAGCTGGGCCGTTAGTGGGACAGGGAATTACGAGCAGTACTTC. As protein: CASSWAVSGTGNYEQYF.

The gene calls are TRBV27 and TRBJ2-5; 10 positions agree with TRBD2. V shed 3 bases and J 4 bases; nucleotides not matched to a gene: 8. The CDR3 consists of 16 residues. Per the germline V gene, CDR1 is MNHEY and CDR2 is SMNVEV (reference sequence). CDR3 sequence reads: CASSLTGPSGGETQYF. In nucleotides, the CDR3 is TGTGCCAGCAGTTTGACAGGGCCTAGCGGGGGAGAGACCCAGTACTTC.

The J gene is TRBJ1-6, the V gene TRBV5-4; maybe TRBD1 (6 bases). V was trimmed by 4 bases and J by 6 bases, leaving 17 bases between them. The CDR3 contains 16 residues. Germline values: CDR1 SGHNT, CDR2 YYREEE (reference sequence). The CDR3 region is CASSPTGWIGNSPLHF. CDR3 DNA sequence: TGTGCCAGCAGCCCGACAGGTTGGATTGGTAATTCACCCCTCCACTTT.

CDR3 DNA sequence: TGTGCCAGCAGGCGAGCGGGAGGGCCGGTAAATGAGCAGTTCTTC. This translates into CASRRAGGPVNEQFF. The genes are TRBV27 and TRBJ2-1; 10 nucleotides line up with TRBD2. The CDR3 contains 15 residues. Germline loops: CDR1 MNHEY, CDR2 SMNVEV (reference sequence). With V trimmed by 6 bases and J by 7 bases, 9 bases remained unmatched.

This clone was seen once. The V gene is TRBV27, the J gene TRBJ1-4, with a possible D match to TRBD1 (5 bases). V was cut by 5 bases and J by 4 bases, with 20 bases left in between. Germline V lookup: CDR1 MNHEY, CDR2 SMNVEV (reference sequence). The CDR3 is 17 amino acids. This CDR3 is CASSPGWGDQGNEKLFF. The DNA for the CDR3 is TGTGCCAGCAGTCCCGGCTGGGGGGACCAGGGTAATGAAAAACTGTTTTTT.

The genes are TRBV20-1 and TRBJ1-5, with 7 positions matching TRBD1. V lost 3 bases and J lost 2; bases outside the gene matches: 10. This CDR3 comprises 16 residues. The germline gives CDR1 DFQATT, CDR2 SNEGSKA (reference sequence). The CDR3 coding sequence is TGCAGTGCTAGTGCCGAGGGGGCTTGGGGCAATCAGCCCCAGCATTTT. Amino acid sequence: CSASAEGAWGNQPQHF.

A single count supports this clone. The chain links TRBV19 to TRBJ2-2; D unresolved. This CDR3 has 13 amino acids. V was cut by 0 bases and J by 7 bases, with 6 bases left in between. From germline, CDR1 is LNHDA and CDR2 SQIVND (reference sequence). The CDR3 region is CASSIDKIGELFF. CDR3 coding DNA: TGTGCCAGTAGTATAGATAAAATCGGGGAGCTGTTTTTT.

This clone was found once. The V and J genes are TRBV9 and TRBJ2-5, with D possibly matching TRBD2 (6 bases). The germline CDR1 and CDR2 sequences are SGDLS and YYNGEE. This CDR3 has 16 amino acids. V dropped 1 base and J dropped 5 bases, with 18 bases sitting between them. CDR3 loop: CASSVSSGAGRETQYF. In nucleotides, the CDR3 is TGTGCCAGCAGCGTATCCTCCGGGGCGGGAAGGGAGACCCAGTACTTC. Based on the CDR3 plus reference TRBV9 and TRBJ2-5, the full variable domain is DSGVTQTPKHLITATGQRVTLRCSPRSGDLSVYWYQQSLDQGLQFLIQYYNGEERAKGNILERFSAQQFPDLHSELNLSSLELGDSALYFCASSVSSGAGRETQYFGPGTRLLVL.

This chain connects TRBV19 to TRBJ2-3, with D unresolved. The V and J ends lost 1 base and 3 bases respectively, with 8 bases between them. The CDR3 covers 14 residues. CDR1 and CDR2 (germline): LNHDA, SQIVND (reference sequence). Here the CDR3 DNA reads TGTGCCAGTAGTATAGGCTTGGAGACAGATACGCAGTATTTT. Translation: CASSIGLETDTQYF.

The chain combines TRBV20-1 with TRBJ1-1; TRBD1 is a possible D gene (5 bases). CDR3 length: 14 residues. The V gene's germline CDR1 is DFQATT and CDR2 SNEGSKA (reference sequence). The V end lost 3 bases, the J end lost 4 bases, and 15 bases lay between the germline ends. CDR3 sequence (DNA): TGCAGTGCTAGTGACGGGGGGGGATCCACTGAAGCTTTCTTT. Translated, it gives CSASDGGGSTEAFF.

The genes are TRBV29-1 and TRBJ1-2; weak D call: TRBD1 (6 bases). CDR1 and CDR2 (germline): SQVTM, ANQGSEA. The V and J ends lost 7 bases and 1 base respectively, with 7 bases between them. This CDR3 contains 11 residues. CDR3 nucleotide sequence: TGCAGCGGACAGGATAACTATGGCTACACCTTC. Translation gives CSGQDNYGYTF.

This chain joins TRBV7-6 and TRBJ2-7, with 8 bases fitting TRBD1. Germline V gene sequence: CDR1 SGHVS, CDR2 FNYEAQ. The CDR3 covers 13 residues. Trimming at V came to 3 bases and at J to 7 bases, leaving 5 bases not matched to a gene. This CDR3 reads CASSLTGAREQYF. CDR3 bases: TGTGCCAGCAGCTTGACAGGGGCCCGGGAGCAGTACTTC.